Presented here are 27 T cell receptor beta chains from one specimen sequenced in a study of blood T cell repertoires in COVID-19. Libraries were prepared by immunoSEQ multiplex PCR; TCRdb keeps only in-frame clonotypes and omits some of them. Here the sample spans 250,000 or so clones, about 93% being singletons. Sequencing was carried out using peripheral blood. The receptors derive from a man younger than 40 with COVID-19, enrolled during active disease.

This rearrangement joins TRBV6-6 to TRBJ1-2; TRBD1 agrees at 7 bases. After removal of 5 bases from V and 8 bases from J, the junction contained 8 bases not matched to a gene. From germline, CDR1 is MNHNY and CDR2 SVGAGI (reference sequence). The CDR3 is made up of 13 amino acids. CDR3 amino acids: CASSSRGSGGYTF. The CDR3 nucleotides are TGTGCCAGCAGTAGCAGGGGGAGCGGCGGCTACACCTTC.

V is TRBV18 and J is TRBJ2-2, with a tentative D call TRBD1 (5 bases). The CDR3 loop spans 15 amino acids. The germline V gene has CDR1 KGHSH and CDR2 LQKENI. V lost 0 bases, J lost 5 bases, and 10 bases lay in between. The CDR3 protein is CASSPPQGGTGELFF. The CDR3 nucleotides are TGTGCCAGCTCACCACCCCAGGGTGGTACCGGGGAGCTGTTTTTT.

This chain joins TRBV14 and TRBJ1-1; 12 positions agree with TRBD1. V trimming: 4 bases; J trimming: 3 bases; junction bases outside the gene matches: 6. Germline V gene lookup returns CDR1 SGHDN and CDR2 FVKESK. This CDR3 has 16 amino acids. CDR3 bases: TGTGCCAGCAGCCCAAGCGGGACAGGGGGCCACACTGAAGCTTTCTTT. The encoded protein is CASSPSGTGGHTEAFF. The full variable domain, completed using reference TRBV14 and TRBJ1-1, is EAGVTQFPSHSVIEKGQTVTLRCDPISGHDNLYWYRRVMGKEIKFLLHFVKESKQDESGMPNNRFLAERTGGTYSTLKVQPAELEDSGVYFCASSPSGTGGHTEAFFGQGTRLTVV.

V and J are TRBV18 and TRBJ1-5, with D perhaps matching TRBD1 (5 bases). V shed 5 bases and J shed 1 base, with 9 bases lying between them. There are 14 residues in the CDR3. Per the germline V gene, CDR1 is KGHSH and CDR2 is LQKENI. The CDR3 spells CASSDSQSNQPQHF. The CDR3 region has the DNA TGTGCCAGCTCAGACAGTCAGAGCAATCAGCCCCAGCATTTT.

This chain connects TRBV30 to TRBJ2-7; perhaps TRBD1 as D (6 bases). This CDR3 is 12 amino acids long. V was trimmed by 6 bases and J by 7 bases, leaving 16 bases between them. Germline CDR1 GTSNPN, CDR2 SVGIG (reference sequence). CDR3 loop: CACQLQGEEQYF. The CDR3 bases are TGTGCCTGTCAACTACAGGGTGAGGAGCAGTACTTC.

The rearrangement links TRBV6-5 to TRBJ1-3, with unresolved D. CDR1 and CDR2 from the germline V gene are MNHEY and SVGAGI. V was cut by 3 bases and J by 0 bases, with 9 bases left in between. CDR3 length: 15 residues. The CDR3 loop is CASSYGGLSGNTIYF. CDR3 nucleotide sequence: TGTGCCAGCAGTTATGGTGGACTCTCTGGAAACACCATATATTTT.

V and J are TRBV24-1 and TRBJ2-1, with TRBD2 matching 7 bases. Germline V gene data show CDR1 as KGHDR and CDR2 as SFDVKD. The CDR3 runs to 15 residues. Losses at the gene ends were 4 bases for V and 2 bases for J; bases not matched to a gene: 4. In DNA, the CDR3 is TGTGCCACCAGTGACGCCGGGACTACCTACAATGAGCAGTTCTTC. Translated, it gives CATSDAGTTYNEQFF.

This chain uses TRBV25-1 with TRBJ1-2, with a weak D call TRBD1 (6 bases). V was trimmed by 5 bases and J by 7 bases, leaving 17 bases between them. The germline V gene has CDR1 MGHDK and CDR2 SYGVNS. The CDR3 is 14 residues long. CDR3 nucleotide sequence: TGTGCCAGCAGTCGGCAGGGGCGGACCAGTGGCTACACCTTC. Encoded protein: CASSRQGRTSGYTF.

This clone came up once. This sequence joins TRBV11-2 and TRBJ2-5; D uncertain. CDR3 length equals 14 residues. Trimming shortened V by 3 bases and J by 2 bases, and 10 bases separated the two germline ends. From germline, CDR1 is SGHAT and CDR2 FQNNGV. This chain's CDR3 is CASSFGQPQETQYF. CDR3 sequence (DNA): TGTGCCAGCAGCTTTGGGCAGCCACAAGAGACCCAGTACTTC.

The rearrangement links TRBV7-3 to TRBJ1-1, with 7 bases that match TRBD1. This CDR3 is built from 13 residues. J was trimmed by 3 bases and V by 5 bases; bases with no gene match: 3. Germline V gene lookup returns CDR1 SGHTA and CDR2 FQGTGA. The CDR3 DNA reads TGTGCCAGCAGCCCCACAGGGGACACTGAAGCTTTCTTT. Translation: CASSPTGDTEAFF.

The CDR3 loop reads CVRSPEEVIKDQPQHF. The CDR3 DNA is TGTGTCAGAAGCCCAGAGGAGGTTATAAAGGATCAGCCCCAGCATTTT. J is TRBJ1-5 and V is TRBV7-5. TRBV7-5 is annotated as a pseudogene. The CDR3 is 16 amino acids.

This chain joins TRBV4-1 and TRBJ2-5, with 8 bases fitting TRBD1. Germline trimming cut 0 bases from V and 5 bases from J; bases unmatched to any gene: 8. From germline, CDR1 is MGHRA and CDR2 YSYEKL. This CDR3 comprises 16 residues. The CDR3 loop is CASSQDPSGGQETQYF. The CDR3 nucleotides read TGCGCCAGCAGCCAAGATCCATCAGGGGGCCAGGAGACCCAGTACTTC.

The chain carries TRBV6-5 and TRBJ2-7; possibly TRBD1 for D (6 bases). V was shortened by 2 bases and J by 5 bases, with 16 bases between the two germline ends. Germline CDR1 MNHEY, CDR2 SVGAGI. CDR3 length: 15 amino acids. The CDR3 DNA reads TGTGCCAGCAGTTACCAGGGTAGGGGGACCCACGAGCAGTACTTC. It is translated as CASSYQGRGTHEQYF.

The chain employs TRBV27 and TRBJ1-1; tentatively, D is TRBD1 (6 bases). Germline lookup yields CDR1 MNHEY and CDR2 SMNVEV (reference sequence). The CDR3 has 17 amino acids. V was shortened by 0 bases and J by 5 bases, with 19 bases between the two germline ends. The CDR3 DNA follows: TGTGCCAGCAGTTTATCGGGGGGGGGCAGGTTTTTAACTGAAGCTTTCTTT. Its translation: CASSLSGGGRFLTEAFF.

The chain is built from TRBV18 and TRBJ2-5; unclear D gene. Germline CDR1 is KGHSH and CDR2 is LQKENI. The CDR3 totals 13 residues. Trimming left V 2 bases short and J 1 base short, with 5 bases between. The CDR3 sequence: CASSPTTQETQYF. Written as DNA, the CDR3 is TGTGCCAGCTCACCAACTACCCAAGAGACCCAGTACTTC.

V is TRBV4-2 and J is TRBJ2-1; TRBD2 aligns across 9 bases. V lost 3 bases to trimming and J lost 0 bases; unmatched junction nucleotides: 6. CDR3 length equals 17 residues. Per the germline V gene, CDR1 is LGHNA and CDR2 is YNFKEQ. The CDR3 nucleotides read TGTGCCAGCAGCCAGGAGCGGGGGGCTAACTCCTACAATGAGCAGTTCTTC. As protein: CASSQERGANSYNEQFF.

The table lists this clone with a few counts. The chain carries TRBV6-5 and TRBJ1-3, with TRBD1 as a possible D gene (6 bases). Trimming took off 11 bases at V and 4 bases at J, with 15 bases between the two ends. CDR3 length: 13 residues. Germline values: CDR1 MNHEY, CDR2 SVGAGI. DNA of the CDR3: TGTGCCTCCGGACAGTATGACGGAAACACCATATATTTT. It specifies CASGQYDGNTIYF.

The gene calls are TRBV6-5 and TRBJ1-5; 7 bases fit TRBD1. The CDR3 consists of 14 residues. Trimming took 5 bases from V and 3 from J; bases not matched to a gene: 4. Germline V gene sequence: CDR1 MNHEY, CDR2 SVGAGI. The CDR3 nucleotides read TGTGCCAGCAGTCCAGGGGGTACCAATCAGCCCCAGCATTTT. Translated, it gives CASSPGGTNQPQHF.

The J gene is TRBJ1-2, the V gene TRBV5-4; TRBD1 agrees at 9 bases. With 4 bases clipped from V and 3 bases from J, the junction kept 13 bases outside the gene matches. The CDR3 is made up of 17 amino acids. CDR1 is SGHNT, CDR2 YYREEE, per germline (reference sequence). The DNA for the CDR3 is TGTGCCAGCAGCGCCGGGGGACAGGGTGTCTTCTACTATGGCTACACCTTC. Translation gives CASSAGGQGVFYYGYTF.

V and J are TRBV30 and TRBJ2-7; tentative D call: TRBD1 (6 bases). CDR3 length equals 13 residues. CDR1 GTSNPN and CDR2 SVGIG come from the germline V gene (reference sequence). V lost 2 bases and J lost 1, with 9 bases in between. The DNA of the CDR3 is TGTGCCTGGAGTCCAAGGGGGTCCTACGAGCAGTACTTC. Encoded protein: CAWSPRGSYEQYF. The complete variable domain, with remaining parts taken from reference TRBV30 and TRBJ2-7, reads SQTIHQWPATLVQPVGSPLSLECTVEGTSNPNLYWYRQAAGRGLQLLFYSVGIGQISSEVPQNLSASRPQDRQFILSSKKLLLSDSGFYLCAWSPRGSYEQYFGPGTRLTVT.

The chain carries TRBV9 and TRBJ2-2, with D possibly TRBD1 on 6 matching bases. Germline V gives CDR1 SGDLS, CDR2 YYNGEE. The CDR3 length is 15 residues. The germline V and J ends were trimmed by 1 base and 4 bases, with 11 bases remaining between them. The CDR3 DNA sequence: TGTGCCAGCAGCGTAAGGACAGAGAGCACCGGGGAGCTGTTTTTT. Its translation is CASSVRTESTGELFF. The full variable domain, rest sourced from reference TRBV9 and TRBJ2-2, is DSGVTQTPKHLITATGQRVTLRCSPRSGDLSVYWYQQSLDQGLQFLIQYYNGEERAKGNILERFSAQQFPDLHSELNLSSLELGDSALYFCASSVRTESTGELFFGEGSRLTVL.

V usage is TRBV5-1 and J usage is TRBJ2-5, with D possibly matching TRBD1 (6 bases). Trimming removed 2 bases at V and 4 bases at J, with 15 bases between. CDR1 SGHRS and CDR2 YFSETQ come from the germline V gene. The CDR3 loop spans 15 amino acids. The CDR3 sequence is CASSFYRDPGETQYF. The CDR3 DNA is TGCGCCAGCAGCTTCTACAGGGATCCTGGAGAGACCCAGTACTTC.

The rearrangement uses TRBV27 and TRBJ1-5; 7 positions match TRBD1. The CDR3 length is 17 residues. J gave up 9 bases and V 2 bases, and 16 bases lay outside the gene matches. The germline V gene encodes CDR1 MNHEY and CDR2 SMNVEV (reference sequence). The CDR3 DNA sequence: TGTGCCAGCAGTTTAAATGCCGGACAGGCGACGGTCTCGCCCCAGCATTTT. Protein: CASSLNAGQATVSPQHF.

The CDR3 region is CAISDEAGGQPQHF. In DNA form, the CDR3 reads TGTGCCATCAGTGATGAAGCGGGCGGCCAGCCCCAGCATTTT. V and J are TRBV10-3 and TRBJ1-5; D is ambiguous. The CDR3 consists of 14 residues. Germline-derived CDR1 and CDR2 are ENHRY and SYGVKD. Trimming took off 3 bases at V and 7 bases at J, with 13 bases between the two ends.

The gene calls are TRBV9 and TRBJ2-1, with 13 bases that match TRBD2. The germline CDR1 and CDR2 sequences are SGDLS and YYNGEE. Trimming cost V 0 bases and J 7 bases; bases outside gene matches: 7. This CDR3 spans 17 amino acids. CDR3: CASSVGTSGGSWNEQFF. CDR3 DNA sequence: TGTGCCAGCAGCGTAGGGACTAGCGGGGGCTCTTGGAATGAGCAGTTCTTC.

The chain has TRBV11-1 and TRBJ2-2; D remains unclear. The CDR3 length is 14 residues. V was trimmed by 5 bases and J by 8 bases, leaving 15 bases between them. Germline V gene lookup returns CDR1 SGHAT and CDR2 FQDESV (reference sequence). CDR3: CASSGKRPSGELFF. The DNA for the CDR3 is TGTGCCAGCAGCGGAAAGCGTCCATCAGGGGAGCTGTTTTTT.

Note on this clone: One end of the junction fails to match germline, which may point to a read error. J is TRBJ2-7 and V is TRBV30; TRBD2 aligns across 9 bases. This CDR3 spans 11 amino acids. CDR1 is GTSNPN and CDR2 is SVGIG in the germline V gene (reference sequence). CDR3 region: CGTSNSYEQYF. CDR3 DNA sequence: TGCGGGACTAGCAACTCCTACGAGCAGTACTTC.